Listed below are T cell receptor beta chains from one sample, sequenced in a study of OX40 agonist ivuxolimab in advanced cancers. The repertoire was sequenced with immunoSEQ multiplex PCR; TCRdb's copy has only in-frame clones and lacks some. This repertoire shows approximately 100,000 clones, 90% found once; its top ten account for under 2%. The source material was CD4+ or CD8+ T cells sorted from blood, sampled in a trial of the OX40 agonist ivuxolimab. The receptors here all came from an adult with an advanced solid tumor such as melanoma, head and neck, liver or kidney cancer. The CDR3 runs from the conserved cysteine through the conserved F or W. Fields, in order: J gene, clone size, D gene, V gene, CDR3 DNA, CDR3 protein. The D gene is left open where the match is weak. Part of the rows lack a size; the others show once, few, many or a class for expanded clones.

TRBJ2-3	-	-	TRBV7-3	TGTGCCAGCAGCCTCACGGTAGGACAGCTAAGCACAGATACGCAGTATTTT	CASSLTVGQLSTDTQYF
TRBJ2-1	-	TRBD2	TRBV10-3	TGTGCCATCAGTCGTGGGACTAGCGGGAGGTCCTACAATGAGCAGTTCTTC	CAISRGTSGRSYNEQFF
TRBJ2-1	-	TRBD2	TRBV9	TGTGCCAGCAGCCCACGACTAGCGGGAGCGGGCGACAATGAGCAGTTCTTC	CASSPRLAGAGDNEQFF
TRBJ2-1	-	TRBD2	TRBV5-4	TGTGCCAGCAGGCCAGGTATAGCGGGAAAACACAATGAGCAGTTCTTC	CASRPGIAGKHNEQFF
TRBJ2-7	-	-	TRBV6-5	TGTGCCAGCAGTTACTCGATGGGGACCTACGAGCAGTACTTC	CASSYSMGTYEQYF
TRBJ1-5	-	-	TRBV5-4	TGTGCCAGCAGCTTTAATTCGCCAGGGGGCAATCAGCCCCAGCATTTT	CASSFNSPGGNQPQHF
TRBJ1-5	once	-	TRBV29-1	TGCAGCGTGTCTGAGAGCAATCAGCCCCAGCATTTT	CSVSESNQPQHF
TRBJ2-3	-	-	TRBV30	TGTGCCTGGAGTTCCAGGAGAACAGATACGCAGTATTTT	CAWSSRRTDTQYF
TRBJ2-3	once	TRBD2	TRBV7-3	TGTGCCAGCAGCCTTAGCGGGAGGCCCACAGATACGCAGTATTTT	CASSLSGRPTDTQYF
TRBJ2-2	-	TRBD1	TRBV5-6	TGTGCCAGCAGCCTTGGGACAGGGGGCACCGGGGAGCTGTTTTTT	CASSLGTGGTGELFF
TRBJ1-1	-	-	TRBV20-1	TGCAGTGCCCCTAGGAACACTGAAGCTTTCTTT	CSAPRNTEAFF